A single sample gave rise to the 21 T cell receptor beta chains below, sequenced in a study of identical twins (dated by TCRdb to the mid-2010s). To prepare the library, 5' RACE was applied. The sequencer listed for this sample is Illumina HiSeq 2000. In TCRdb, the public reads were trimmed at Q25 with fastp and aligned with MiXCR, with productive beta chains retained. Each CDR3 protein gets just one entry, which takes the most common genes and DNA from the rows behind it. This sample is represented by some 1,600,000 distinct CDR3 sequences; about 30% of them were singletons. Roughly 0.3% of the sample rests with the top ten. The sequenced sample was cord blood. The receptor set was obtained from a newborn girl in good health.

CDR3 amino acids: CASSLRWETETQYF. The CDR3 bases are TGTGCCAGCAGCTTAAGATGGGAGACGGAGACCCAGTACTTC. The chain joins TRBV7-9 to TRBJ2-5; possible D gene TRBD2, 5 bases. CDR3 length equals 14 residues. The V end was cut by 2 bases, the J end by 5 bases, with 12 bases between. The V gene's germline CDR1 is SEHNR and CDR2 FQNEAQ (reference sequence).

This clonotype was counted only a few times. The rearrangement uses TRBV7-9 and TRBJ2-1, with TRBD1 identical over 9 bases. The ends lost 1 base at V and 6 bases at J; junction bases unmatched: 7. The CDR3 has 16 amino acids. Germline lookup yields CDR1 SEHNR and CDR2 FQNEAQ (reference sequence). The CDR3 here is CASSLVSTGGRNEQFF. CDR3 sequence (DNA): TGTGCCAGCAGCTTAGTTTCCACAGGGGGCCGCAATGAGCAGTTCTTC.

This clonotype was detected a few times. As DNA, the CDR3 is TGTGCCAGCAGCCGGACGGTGAGGGGAGTTCACAATGAGCAGTTCTTC. It is translated as CASSRTVRGVHNEQFF. This chain links TRBV3-1 with TRBJ2-1; D may correspond to TRBD1 or TRBD2 (5 bases each). The CDR3 totals 16 residues. V lost 4 bases and J 5 bases, leaving 18 bases between the germline ends. In germline, CDR1 is LGHDT, CDR2 YNNKEL (reference sequence).

This chain connects TRBV27 to TRBJ1-1; tentative D call: TRBD1 (6 bases). The CDR3 is made up of 14 amino acids. Trimming stripped 5 bases from V and 0 bases from J, with 10 bases between. Germline V gene sequence: CDR1 MNHEY, CDR2 SMNVEV (reference sequence). The CDR3 loop reads CASSAQGMNTEAFF. CDR3 nucleotide sequence: TGTGCCAGCAGTGCACAGGGCATGAACACTGAAGCTTTCTTT.

The chain employs TRBV5-8 and TRBJ2-1; maybe TRBD2 (5 bases). Looked up from germline, CDR1 is SGHTS and CDR2 is YDEGEE. Trimming stripped 1 base from V and 10 bases from J, with 21 bases between. The CDR3 runs to 16 residues. CDR3 in amino acids: CASSLRRGSRFGEQFF. The CDR3 DNA follows: TGTGCCAGCAGCTTGCGAAGAGGGAGTCGGTTCGGGGAGCAGTTCTTC.

V and J are TRBV6-5 and TRBJ2-5, with D hard to call. The CDR3 spans 13 residues. Trimming left V 4 bases short and J 1 base short, with 7 bases between. Germline CDR1 MNHEY, CDR2 SVGAGI. The CDR3 DNA reads TGTGCCAGCAGTTGGCAGCTCCAAGAGACCCAGTACTTC. Encoded protein: CASSWQLQETQYF.

This rearrangement joins TRBV20-1 to TRBJ2-1; D is uncertain. The germline CDR1 and CDR2 sequences are DFQATT and SNEGSKA (reference sequence). The V end was cut by 1 base, the J end by 1 base, with 11 bases between. CDR3 size: 15 residues. The CDR3 DNA follows: TGCAGTGCTAGAGGAAGAGCGCGGTCCTACAATGAGCAGTTCTTC. Its protein product is CSARGRARSYNEQFF.

This clonotype was counted many times. An end of the junction does not agree with germline; a read error may underlie this. The chain links TRBV5-1 to TRBJ1-2, with 7 bases that match TRBD1. The germline CDR1 and CDR2 sequences are SGHRS and YFSETQ. This CDR3 region has 15 residues. DNA of the CDR3: TGTGCCAGCAGTTTACGACAGGGTCCGAACTATGGCTACACCTTC. Encoded protein: CASSLRQGPNYGYTF.

J is TRBJ2-7 and V is TRBV4-1; TRBD1 matches at 10 bases. The end of the DNA fits TRBJ2-4 better, so the J call may be wrong. The CDR3 sequence is 15 residues long. The germline V gene encodes CDR1 MGHRA and CDR2 YSYEKL. The CDR3 nucleotides read TGCGCCAGCAGCCACGCTGGGACAGGGGAAAACATTCAGTACTTC. It encodes CASSHAGTGENIQYF.

The chain uses TRBV6-6 and TRBJ1-5; the match to TRBD1 covers 7 bases. The CDR3 totals 14 residues. V shed 4 bases, J shed 5 bases, and the junction held 5 bases outside the gene matches. Germline-derived CDR1 and CDR2 are MNHNY and SVGAGI (reference sequence). Here the CDR3 reads CASSWQGVDQPQHF. The CDR3 DNA reads TGTGCCAGCAGTTGGCAGGGGGTTGATCAGCCCCAGCATTTT.

The chain has TRBV11-2 and TRBJ2-1; TRBD2 matches at 13 bases. This CDR3 has 19 residues. The germline CDR1 and CDR2 sequences are SGHAT and FQNNGV. Trimming cost V 6 bases and J 3 bases; bases outside gene matches: 14. CDR3 sequence reads: CASRPRTSGGYIVYNEQFF. The CDR3 region has the DNA TGTGCCAGCAGACCCAGGACTAGCGGGGGATATATAGTCTACAATGAGCAGTTCTTC.

This clonotype was recorded many times. The genes are TRBV11-2 and TRBJ2-1, with 8 bases fitting TRBD1. V was pared by 2 bases and J by 4 bases, with 10 bases of the junction left unmatched. The CDR3 contains 17 residues. In germline, CDR1 is SGHAT, CDR2 FQNNGV. The CDR3 spells CASSLSRQGSRYNEQFF. CDR3 DNA sequence: TGTGCCAGCAGCTTATCGAGACAGGGGAGTAGATACAATGAGCAGTTCTTC.

The chain combines TRBV28 with TRBJ2-7, with 7 bases identical to TRBD2. V gave up 6 bases and J gave up 4 bases; unmatched junction bases: 15. The germline V gene encodes CDR1 MDHEN and CDR2 SYDVKM. This CDR3 is built from 16 residues. The CDR3 reads CASSDTWSGRVYEQYF. The CDR3 DNA sequence: TGTGCCAGCAGCGACACCTGGTCAGGGAGGGTATACGAGCAGTACTTC.

This clonotype was observed a few times. The chain recombines TRBV27 with TRBJ2-1, with TRBD1 identical over 8 bases. CDR1 and CDR2 (germline): MNHEY, SMNVEV (reference sequence). V gave up 6 bases and J gave up 3 bases; unmatched junction bases: 7. CDR3 size: 15 residues. Here the CDR3 reads CASSPGGAFYNEQFF. The CDR3 DNA is TGTGCCAGCAGCCCAGGGGGCGCGTTCTACAATGAGCAGTTCTTC.

The J gene is TRBJ1-4, the V gene TRBV21-1; the table's D call of TRBD1 was not tested on the DNA. TRBV21-1 is given as a pseudogene. The CDR3 sequence is 18 residues long. The CDR3 DNA is TGTGCCAGCAGCAAAGGGCAGGTTCTCGGTGGGGCATATGAAAAACTGTTTTTT. It yields the protein CASSKGQVLGGAYEKLFF.

In this sample, this clonotype turned up many times. The CDR3 DNA follows: TGTGCCAGCAGTCCCGGGACATACAATGAGCAGTTCTTC. Translation: CASSPGTYNEQFF. The V call is TRBV28, the J call TRBJ2-1, with D possibly matching TRBD1 (6 bases). Trimming cost V 5 bases and J 4 bases, with 9 bases left between them. The V gene's germline CDR1 is MDHEN and CDR2 SYDVKM. The CDR3 contains 13 residues.

This clonotype was recorded many times. The J gene is TRBJ1-2, the V gene TRBV10-3, with D perhaps matching TRBD1 (6 bases). Looked up from germline, CDR1 is ENHRY and CDR2 is SYGVKD. The germline V and J ends were trimmed by 10 bases and 3 bases, with 15 bases remaining between them. This CDR3 is built from 13 residues. CDR3 coding DNA: TGTGCCACTACGGACAGATATGACTATGGCTACACCTTC. Protein sequence: CATTDRYDYGYTF.

A word on this clonotype: A junction boundary mismatches the germline segment, possibly from a read error. In DNA, the CDR3 is TGCAGCGTAAGCGTTTGGGGTGATGGCTGCACCTTC. This encodes CSVSVWGDGCTF. V usage is TRBV29-1 and J usage is TRBJ1-2, with no clear D. Germline CDR1 is SQVTM and CDR2 is ANQGSEA. The CDR3 loop spans 12 amino acids.

This clonotype occurred many times. This chain joins TRBV29-1 and TRBJ2-7; TRBD1 matches 7 bases. This CDR3 spans 11 amino acids. With V trimmed by 8 bases and J by 3 bases, 4 bases remained unmatched. Germline V gene data show CDR1 as SQVTM and CDR2 as ANQGSEA. The CDR3 DNA sequence: TGCAGCTTCCGGGACAGCTACGAGCAGTACTTC. Protein sequence: CSFRDSYEQYF.

This clonotype occurred a few times. The V call is TRBV20-1, the J call TRBJ2-1, with D unclear. The CDR3 is 16 residues long. In germline, CDR1 is DFQATT, CDR2 SNEGSKA (reference sequence). Trimming shortened V by 0 bases and J by 0 bases, and 12 bases separated the two germline ends. CDR3 sequence: CSARDGLVSSYNEQFF. CDR3 nucleotide sequence: TGCAGTGCTAGAGATGGGCTGGTAAGCTCCTACAATGAGCAGTTCTTC.

This clonotype was counted between two and nine times. In DNA form, the CDR3 reads TGTGCCAGCAGTTTATGGGGAGGGTACGAGCAGTACTTC. Residues: CASSLWGGYEQYF. The genes are TRBV27 and TRBJ2-7, with 7 nucleotides matching TRBD2. V trimming: 1 base; J trimming: 4 bases; junction bases outside the gene matches: 1. The CDR3 consists of 13 residues. Germline V gene data show CDR1 as MNHEY and CDR2 as SMNVEV (reference sequence).